The 26 T cell receptor beta chains listed next were all sequenced from one sample in a study of cytomegalovirus exposure and HLA in healthy donors. The PCR was carried out with 60 Vbeta primers and 13 Jbeta primers. Using immunoSEQ multiplex PCR, the repertoire was profiled, and TCRdb retains in-frame clones only, with some absent. The profile shows approximately 220,000 clones, roughly 88% of them singletons. Source material: PBMCs. The receptors derive from a boy between 2 and 10 years old in good health and CMV-seronegative.

This clone was found a few times. The chain couples TRBV7-6 to TRBJ2-1; 11 bases are a match to TRBD1. V trimming: 5 bases; J trimming: 4 bases; junction bases outside the gene matches: 7. The CDR3 extends over 16 amino acids. From germline, CDR1 is SGHVS and CDR2 FNYEAQ. In nucleotides, the CDR3 is TGTGCCAGCAGCCAGACCGGGACAGGGGGGTACAATGAGCAGTTCTTC. This gives the protein CASSQTGTGGYNEQFF.

The V call is TRBV4-1, the J call TRBJ1-2; 9 bases line up with TRBD1. This CDR3 has 14 amino acids. CDR1 is MGHRA, CDR2 YSYEKL, per germline. With V trimmed by 2 bases and J by 6 bases, 4 bases remained unmatched. CDR3 in DNA: TGCGCCAGCAGCCAACAGGGACAGGGAAATGGCTACACCTTC. Translated: CASSQQGQGNGYTF.

The gene calls are TRBV7-9 and TRBJ1-5, with a tentative D call TRBD1 (6 bases). The V end lost 1 base, the J end lost 1 base, and 8 bases lay between the germline ends. The CDR3 runs 15 residues. Germline CDR1 is SEHNR and CDR2 is FQNEAQ (reference sequence). The CDR3 DNA reads as TGTGCCAGCAGCTTAGGGCAGGGGAGCAATCAGCCCCAGCATTTT. It translates to CASSLGQGSNQPQHF. Together with reference TRBV7-9 and TRBJ1-5, the CDR3 gives the full variable domain: DTGVSQNPRHKITKRGQNVTFRCDPISEHNRLYWYRQTLGQGPEFLTYFQNEAQLEKSRLLSDRFSAERPKGSFSTLEIQRTEQGDSAMYLCASSLGQGSNQPQHFGDGTRLSIL.

The chain recombines TRBV11-2 with TRBJ1-1; D possibly corresponds to TRBD1 (6 bases). V was shortened by 0 bases and J by 1 base, with 9 bases between the two germline ends. CDR3 size: 15 residues. Germline-derived CDR1 and CDR2 are SGHAT and FQNNGV. As DNA, the CDR3 is TGTGCCAGCAGCTTAGAGATCAGGGGGAACACTGAAGCTTTCTTT. This gives the protein CASSLEIRGNTEAFF.

This chain links TRBV7-9 with TRBJ1-1; no definite D call. V shed 1 base and J shed 2 bases, with 11 bases lying between them. CDR1 is SEHNR and CDR2 is FQNEAQ in the germline V gene (reference sequence). CDR3 length: 15 residues. CDR3 protein: CASSLVVVPNTEAFF. CDR3 DNA: TGTGCCAGCAGCTTAGTAGTGGTACCTAACACTGAAGCTTTCTTT.

The V call is TRBV5-1, the J call TRBJ2-5; no definite D call. The end of the DNA aligns better with TRBJ2-7, so the J call may be wrong. CDR3 length equals 14 residues. Germline lookup yields CDR1 SGHRS and CDR2 YFSETQ. The CDR3 DNA is TGCGCCAGCAGCTTAAAGCTCGGTTCCTACGAGCAGTACTTC. It is translated as CASSLKLGSYEQYF.

The rearrangement joins TRBV29-1 to TRBJ2-5; D is uncertain. The CDR3 totals 11 residues. The germline CDR1 and CDR2 sequences are SQVTM and ANQGSEA. The V and J ends lost 6 bases and 0 bases respectively, with 5 bases between them. In DNA form, the CDR3 reads TGCAGCGTGGAGCACCAAGAGACCCAGTACTTC. Translation: CSVEHQETQYF.

The rearrangement uses TRBV27 and TRBJ2-7; 7 bases are a match to TRBD1. The CDR3 is 15 amino acids. J lost 2 bases, V lost 5 bases, and 9 bases had no gene match. Germline V gene lookup returns CDR1 MNHEY and CDR2 SMNVEV (reference sequence). The CDR3 DNA sequence: TGTGCCAGCAGTCACCTACAGGGGCTCACCTACGAGCAGTACTTC. Residues: CASSHLQGLTYEQYF.

This clone came up a few times. This chain joins TRBV6-1 and TRBJ2-7; 14 nucleotides line up with TRBD2. Germline loops: CDR1 MNHNS, CDR2 SASEGT. Unmatched junction bases numbered 2, after V lost 2 bases and J lost 5 bases. This CDR3 spans 15 amino acids. CDR3 coding DNA: TGTGCCAGCAGTGAACCGGGACTAGCGGGAGACGAGCAGTACTTC. It is translated as CASSEPGLAGDEQYF.

The chain links TRBV25-1 to TRBJ2-2; D is perhaps TRBD1 (5 bases). This CDR3 is built from 16 residues. In germline, CDR1 is MGHDK, CDR2 SYGVNS. Between the trimmed V and J ends, which lost 6 bases and 2 bases, there was a span of 16 bases. CDR3 in amino acids: CASRPQGTQNTGELFF. CDR3 nucleotides: TGTGCCAGCAGGCCTCAGGGTACCCAAAACACCGGGGAGCTGTTTTTT.

This clone appeared a few times. The rearrangement links TRBV14 to TRBJ1-1, with TRBD1 matching over 7 bases. J gave up 9 bases and V 3 bases, and 7 bases lay outside the gene matches. The CDR3 length is 13 residues. CDR1 SGHDN and CDR2 FVKESK come from the germline V gene. The CDR3, as DNA: TGTGCCAGCAGCCAGGTGCCGGGACAGAAAGCTTTCTTT. As protein: CASSQVPGQKAFF.

This clone was detected a few times. The chain uses TRBV27 and TRBJ2-7; TRBD1 might be the D (6 bases). Germline CDR1 and CDR2: MNHEY and SMNVEV (reference sequence). Deletions cut 4 bases from V and 4 bases from J, with 11 bases between. The CDR3 totals 13 residues. CDR3 region: CASSSWTAYEQYF. The CDR3 region has the DNA TGTGCCAGCAGTTCATGGACAGCTTACGAGCAGTACTTC.

This rearrangement joins TRBV4-1 to TRBJ1-3; D is unresolved. There are 15 residues in the CDR3. The germline gives CDR1 MGHRA, CDR2 YSYEKL. Between the trimmed V and J ends, which lost 3 bases and 0 bases, there was a span of 9 bases. The CDR3 loop reads CASSQRVVSGNTIYF. CDR3 DNA sequence: TGCGCCAGCAGCCAGCGGGTGGTCTCTGGAAACACCATATATTTT.

This chain uses TRBV5-1 with TRBJ1-4; D gene uncertain. CDR1 and CDR2 (germline): SGHRS, YFSETQ. The V end was cut by 4 bases, the J end by 7 bases, with 14 bases between. CDR3 length: 14 amino acids. Written as DNA, the CDR3 is TGCGCCAGCAGCCCGAGGTCTACCCTTGAAAAACTGTTTTTT. It translates to CASSPRSTLEKLFF.

This chain uses TRBV6-1 with TRBJ2-5; D possibly corresponds to TRBD2 (6 bases). The CDR3 is 14 residues long. The ends were cut back, 11 bases at V and 7 bases at J, with 23 bases in the middle. Germline V gene lookup returns CDR1 MNHNS and CDR2 SASEGT. In DNA, the CDR3 is TGTGCCTCCTCCAAGGTGACCATGGGGGGGACCCAGTACTTC. Translation gives CASSKVTMGGTQYF.

The chain is built from TRBV5-4 and TRBJ2-2; 16 nucleotides agree with TRBD2. The germline V gene encodes CDR1 SGHNT and CDR2 YYREEE (reference sequence). The V gene end was trimmed by 3 bases and the J gene end by 6 bases; junction bases not matched to a gene: 2. The CDR3 extends over 16 amino acids. CDR3 DNA: TGTGCCAGCAGCTCGGGGACTAGCGGGAGGGCCGGGGAGCTGTTTTTT. It yields the protein CASSSGTSGRAGELFF. The whole variable domain, remainder taken from reference TRBV5-4 and TRBJ2-2, is ETGVTQSPTHLIKTRGQQVTLRCSSQSGHNTVSWYQQALGQGPQFIFQYYREEENGRGNFPPRFSGLQFPNYSSELNVNALELDDSALYLCASSSGTSGRAGELFFGEGSRLTVL.

The CDR3 is CASSWGEGGNEQFF. The CDR3 coding sequence is TGTGCCAGCAGCTGGGGGGAGGGAGGCAATGAGCAGTTCTTC. V is TRBV7-9 and J is TRBJ2-1, with 7 positions matching TRBD2. After removal of 4 bases from V and 6 bases from J, the junction contained 6 bases not matched to a gene. Germline assignment: CDR1 SEHNR and CDR2 FQNEAQ (reference sequence). This CDR3 comprises 14 residues.

The chain carries TRBV7-9 and TRBJ2-1, with D possibly matching TRBD2 (6 bases). The germline V gene has CDR1 SEHNR and CDR2 FQNEAQ (reference sequence). CDR3 length: 15 residues. With 4 bases removed from V and 6 bases from J, the gap between germline ends came to 16 bases. CDR3 sequence (DNA): TGTGCCAGCAGCTGGGACGGGAGCTTGGTCAATGAGCAGTTCTTC. This encodes CASSWDGSLVNEQFF.

This chain joins TRBV27 and TRBJ2-2, with D perhaps TRBD1 (6 bases). The V end lost 8 bases, the J end lost 0 bases, and 10 bases lay between the germline ends. There are 14 residues in the CDR3. Germline lookup yields CDR1 MNHEY and CDR2 SMNVEV (reference sequence). In nucleotides, the CDR3 is TGTGCCAGCGGGGGCGGATCGAACACCGGGGAGCTGTTTTTT. Translation: CASGGGSNTGELFF.

V is TRBV6-5 and J is TRBJ1-1, with no clear D. Trimming left V 8 bases short and J 4 bases short, with 17 bases between. The CDR3 has 14 amino acids. Germline V gene sequence: CDR1 MNHEY, CDR2 SVGAGI. In DNA form, the CDR3 reads TGTGCCAGCCAGGTGAGGGAATGGGGCACTGAAGCTTTCTTT. It yields the protein CASQVREWGTEAFF.

This clone was detected a few times. The gene calls are TRBV2 and TRBJ1-1, with D perhaps TRBD1 (6 bases). Germline V CDR1 and CDR2: SNHLY, FYNNEI. The V and J ends lost 6 bases and 8 bases respectively, with 19 bases between them. CDR3 size: 14 residues. The CDR3 nucleotides read TGTGCCAGCAGATTGACAGGCCCAACCCTCGAAGCTTTCTTT. Amino acid sequence: CASRLTGPTLEAFF.

This clone was counted only a few times. V usage is TRBV6-4 and J usage is TRBJ2-3, with D possibly TRBD2 on 5 matching bases. The CDR3 length is 13 residues. The germline V gene has CDR1 MRHNA and CDR2 SNTAGT. The ends were cut back, 0 bases at V and 5 bases at J, with 6 bases in the middle. The CDR3 is CASSDSRVDTQYF. CDR3 nucleotide sequence: TGTGCCAGCAGTGACTCGAGGGTAGATACGCAGTATTTT.

This chain joins TRBV7-9 and TRBJ1-3, with TRBD1 identical over 9 bases. Trimming took 5 bases from V and 0 from J; bases not matched to a gene: 8. Germline V gene sequence: CDR1 SEHNR, CDR2 FQNEAQ (reference sequence). This CDR3 region has 17 residues. The CDR3 is CASSIIWDRDSGNTIYF. CDR3 bases: TGTGCCAGCAGCATCATCTGGGACAGGGACTCTGGAAACACCATATATTTT.

This rearrangement joins TRBV6-1 to TRBJ2-3, with D perhaps TRBD2 (6 bases). This CDR3 is 14 amino acids long. Germline values: CDR1 MNHNS, CDR2 SASEGT. V lost 7 bases, J lost 0 bases, and 11 bases lay in between. CDR3 loop: CASIGGASTDTQYF. CDR3 nucleotides: TGTGCCAGCATAGGCGGGGCTAGCACAGATACGCAGTATTTT.

V is TRBV11-3 and J is TRBJ2-1; D not certain. Trimming pared 2 bases from V and 4 bases from J, leaving 6 bases between. The CDR3 loop spans 13 amino acids. Germline lookup yields CDR1 SGHNT and CDR2 YENEEA. CDR3: CASSLYSYNEQFF. DNA of the CDR3: TGTGCCAGCAGCTTATACAGTTACAATGAGCAGTTCTTC.

The CDR3 DNA reads as TGTGCCAGCAGCTTAGATCGAGATACGCAGTATTTT. Translation gives CASSLDRDTQYF. The chain carries TRBV11-3 and TRBJ2-3; D unresolved. The CDR3 covers 12 residues. V lost 0 bases, J lost 5 bases, and 3 bases lay in between. Germline assignment: CDR1 SGHNT and CDR2 YENEEA. Full variable domain (rest looked up from reference TRBV11-3 and TRBJ2-3): EAGVVQSPRYKIIEKKQPVAFWCNPISGHNTLYWYLQNLGQGPELLIRYENEEAVDDSQLPKDRFSAERLKGVDSTLKIQPAELGDSAVYLCASSLDRDTQYFGPGTRLTVL.